Detailed here is one TCR beta chain. The TCR beta repertoire was assessed by survey-level immunoSEQ sequencing. TCRdb's copy holds only in-frame clones and misses some; the assay was immunoSEQ multiplex PCR. The table lists about 50,000 clones, 80% to 95% of them singletons, with approximately 12% in the top ten. The ends lost 7 bases at V and 3 bases at J; junction bases unmatched: 5. Germline CDR1 and CDR2: LNHDA and SQIVND (reference sequence). The CDR3 is 14 residues long. The sequenced material came from PBMCs. This chain connects TRBV19 to TRBJ1-2; 10 positions agree with TRBD1. The receptor was isolated from a man between 35 and 55 years old with rheumatoid arthritis. CDR3 loop: CASIGDRGYYGYTF. The CDR3 DNA follows: TGTGCCAGTATCGGGGACAGGGGATACTATGGCTACACCTTC.